This T cell receptor beta chain comes out of a study of blood T cell repertoires in COVID-19. The wider study: The United States, Italy and Spain were the sources of the acute and convalescent COVID-19 samples. T cells, B-cell-depleted T cells, or PBMCs provided the cDNA or gDNA that served as material.

As handled by the study authors: The authors estimated nucleated cell counts from reference gene primer amplification. Data came from immunoSEQ multiplex PCR; TCRdb stores just in-frame clones and leaves some out. The D gene and trimming were derived from the DNA, and the V and J assignments and clone size from that table. The repertoire holds about 62,000 clones, with more than 75% as singletons. The germline V and J ends were trimmed by 3 bases and 0 bases, with 3 bases remaining between them. Germline V gene sequence: CDR1 SGHTA, CDR2 FQGNSA. The CDR3 length is 14 residues. The chain employs TRBV7-2 and TRBJ1-6; no definite D call. This receptor was identified in a woman in her fifties or sixties with acute or convalescent COVID-19. Material for sequencing was peripheral blood. The CDR3 region is CASSLSSYNSPLHF. Written as DNA, the CDR3 is TGTGCCAGCAGCTTGAGCTCCTATAATTCACCCCTCCACTTT.